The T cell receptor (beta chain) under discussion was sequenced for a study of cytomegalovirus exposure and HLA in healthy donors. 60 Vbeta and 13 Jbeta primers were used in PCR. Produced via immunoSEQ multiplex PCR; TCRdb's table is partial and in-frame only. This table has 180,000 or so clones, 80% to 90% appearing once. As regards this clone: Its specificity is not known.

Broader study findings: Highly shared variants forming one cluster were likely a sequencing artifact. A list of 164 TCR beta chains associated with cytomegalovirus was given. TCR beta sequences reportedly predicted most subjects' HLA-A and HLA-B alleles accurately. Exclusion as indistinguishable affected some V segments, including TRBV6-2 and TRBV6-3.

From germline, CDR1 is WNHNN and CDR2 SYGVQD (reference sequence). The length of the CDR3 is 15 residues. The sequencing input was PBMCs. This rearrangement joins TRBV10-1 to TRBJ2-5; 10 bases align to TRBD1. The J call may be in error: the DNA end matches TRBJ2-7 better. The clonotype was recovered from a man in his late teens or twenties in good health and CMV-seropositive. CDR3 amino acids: CASSESGTGVYEQYF. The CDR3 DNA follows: TGCGCCAGCAGTGAGTCTGGGACAGGGGTCTACGAGCAGTACTTC.